Listed below are T cell receptor beta chains from one sample, sequenced in a study of T cell changes during pregnancy in multiple sclerosis. The assay was immunoSEQ multiplex PCR, and TCRdb's table has in-frame clones only and misses some. The sample carries over 35,000 clones, roughly nine tenths recorded once. The sequencing used CD4+ T cells from peripheral blood mononuclear cells, collected in the first trimester of pregnancy. The receptors shown here come from a female donor with multiple sclerosis, enrolled in a pregnancy study. The CDR3 runs from the conserved cysteine through the conserved F or W. D genes are given only for firm matches.

D: NA; V: TRBV15; J: TRBJ2-1; length: 12; CDR3: CATSKADPQQFF; DNA: TGTGCCACCAGCAAGGCGGATCCTCAGCAGTTCTTC
D: NA; V: TRBV6-5; J: TRBJ1-2; length: 15; CDR3: CASSYTPGHLYGYTF; DNA: TGTGCCAGCAGTTACACTCCGGGACATCTTTATGGCTACACCTTC
D: NA; V: TRBV5-1; J: TRBJ2-2; length: 16; CDR3: CASSPLGAMGTGELFF; DNA: TGCGCCAGCAGCCCACTTGGGGCCATGGGCACCGGGGAGCTGTTTTTT
D: NA; V: TRBV5-4; J: TRBJ2-1; length: 13; CDR3: CASSLRENNEQFF; DNA: TGTGCCAGCAGTTTACGGGAAAACAATGAGCAGTTCTTC
D: TRBD2; V: TRBV18; J: TRBJ2-3; length: 16; CDR3: CASSSRTSGGTDTQYF; DNA: TGTGCCAGCTCATCTCGGACTAGCGGGGGCACAGATACGCAGTATTTT
D: NA; V: TRBV6-5; J: TRBJ2-5; length: 13; CDR3: CASSYYRQETQYF; DNA: TGTGCCAGCAGTTACTACAGGCAAGAGACCCAGTACTTC
D: NA; V: TRBV27; J: TRBJ1-2; length: 11; CDR3: CASSLGGTYTF; DNA: TGTGCCAGCAGTTTGGGGGGTACCTACACCTTC
D: NA; V: TRBV6-6; J: TRBJ1-1; length: 12; CDR3: CASSPEDTEAFF; DNA: TGTGCCAGCAGTCCTGAGGACACTGAAGCTTTCTTT
D: NA; V: TRBV2; J: TRBJ2-3; length: 17; CDR3: CASRKDSGFLGGDTQYF; DNA: TGTGCCAGCAGAAAGGACTCGGGGTTCTTGGGAGGCGATACGCAGTATTTT
D: NA; V: TRBV7-9; J: TRBJ1-1; length: 15; CDR3: CASSPRGKGNTEAFF; DNA: TGTGCCAGCAGCCCGAGGGGGAAAGGGAACACTGAAGCTTTCTTT
D: NA; V: TRBV5-1; J: TRBJ2-5; length: 13; CDR3: CASSPQVEETQYF; DNA: TGCGCCAGCAGCCCCCAGGTTGAAGAGACCCAGTACTTC